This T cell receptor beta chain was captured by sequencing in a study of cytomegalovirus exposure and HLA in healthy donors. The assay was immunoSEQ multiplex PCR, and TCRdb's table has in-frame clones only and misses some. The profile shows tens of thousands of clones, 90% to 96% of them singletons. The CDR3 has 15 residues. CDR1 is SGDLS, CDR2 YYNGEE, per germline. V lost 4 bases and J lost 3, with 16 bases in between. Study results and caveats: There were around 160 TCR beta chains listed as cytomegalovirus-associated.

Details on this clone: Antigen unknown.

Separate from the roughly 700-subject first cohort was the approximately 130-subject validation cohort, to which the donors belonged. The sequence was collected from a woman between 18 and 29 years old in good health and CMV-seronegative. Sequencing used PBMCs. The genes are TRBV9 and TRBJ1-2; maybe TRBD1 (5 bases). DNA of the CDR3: TGTGCCAGCAGCCCCGGAGGCGGGGCGGACTATGGCTACACCTTC. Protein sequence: CASSPGGGADYGYTF.